One sample yielded the 30 T cell receptor beta chains listed below, sequenced in a study of T cell responses to AZD1222 COVID-19 vaccine. Only in-frame clones appear in the TCRdb table, and some are missing; sequencing was by immunoSEQ multiplex PCR. Of 150,000 to 200,000 clones in the sample, almost 95% are singletons; the top ten hold roughly 9.2%. Sample: peripheral blood, taken on day 0 of AZD1222 vaccination. These receptors were obtained from an adult in good health.

V usage is TRBV9 and J usage is TRBJ2-7; 7 positions match TRBD2. Germline V gene sequence: CDR1 SGDLS, CDR2 YYNGEE. Trimming removed 0 bases from V and 0 bases from J; junction bases left unmatched: 3. CDR3 length: 15 residues. CDR3 loop: CASSVDGGSSYEQYF. DNA of the CDR3: TGTGCCAGCAGCGTAGATGGCGGGAGCTCCTACGAGCAGTACTTC.

In this sample, this clone turned up once. In DNA, the CDR3 is TGTGCCAGCAGCCCCACAGGGGGGGGTCAGCCCCAGCATTTT. It is translated as CASSPTGGGQPQHF. The gene calls are TRBV3-1 (or the pseudogene TRBV3-2) and TRBJ1-5, with TRBD1 matching 8 bases. V shed 4 bases, J shed 6 bases, and the junction held 5 bases outside the gene matches. The CDR3 has 14 residues. Germline CDR1 LGHDT, CDR2 YNNKEL (reference sequence).

The gene calls are TRBV28 and TRBJ2-4; the D gene is possibly TRBD2 (6 bases). CDR1 is MDHEN, CDR2 SYDVKM, per germline. This CDR3 contains 16 residues. Trimming removed 6 bases from V and 0 bases from J, with 15 bases in between. The CDR3 protein is CASSPGGSVAKNIQYF. CDR3 coding DNA: TGTGCCAGCAGCCCTGGGGGGTCCGTAGCCAAAAACATTCAGTACTTC.

The chain employs TRBV20-1 and TRBJ2-3; 7 bases fit TRBD2. Looked up from germline, CDR1 is DFQATT and CDR2 is SNEGSKA (reference sequence). Trimming removed 3 bases from V and 0 bases from J; junction bases left unmatched: 6. The CDR3 spans 15 residues. The CDR3: CSASLLAASTDTQYF. CDR3 DNA: TGCAGTGCTAGTCTCCTAGCGGCTAGCACAGATACGCAGTATTTT.

In this sample, this clone turned up a few times. The rearrangement links TRBV5-1 to TRBJ2-7; 7 bases line up with TRBD1. CDR3 size: 14 residues. V dropped 3 bases and J dropped 5; count of bases not matched to a gene: 8. Germline V lookup: CDR1 SGHRS, CDR2 YFSETQ. CDR3 region: CASSSLGQEDEQYF. The CDR3 DNA reads TGCGCCAGCAGCTCCCTTGGACAGGAGGACGAGCAGTACTTC.

The V gene is TRBV6-5, the J gene TRBJ2-3; tentatively, D is TRBD1 (5 bases). There are 16 residues in the CDR3. V was pared by 3 bases and J by 4 bases, with 17 bases between. CDR1 and CDR2 (germline): MNHEY, SVGAGI. The CDR3 DNA reads TGTGCCAGCAGTTATTTCTGGGGCTTAGGCGCAGATACGCAGTATTTT. Encoded protein: CASSYFWGLGADTQYF.

CDR3 coding DNA: TGTGCCAGCAGCTACCTAGCGGGAAATTCCGGTGAGACCCAGTACTTC. Residues: CASSYLAGNSGETQYF. The gene calls are TRBV7-2 and TRBJ2-5; 9 nucleotides agree with TRBD2. V lost 4 bases and J lost 5; bases outside the gene matches: 11. Germline CDR1 SGHTA, CDR2 FQGNSA. The CDR3 runs to 16 residues.

This chain links TRBV9 with TRBJ2-1; TRBD1 aligns across 8 bases. Germline V gives CDR1 SGDLS, CDR2 YYNGEE. V was clipped by 4 bases and J by 9 bases; unmatched bases: 12. This CDR3 spans 15 amino acids. The CDR3 region has the DNA TGTGCCAGCAGCTCACAGGGGGAATTAAGAGGTGAGCAGTTCTTC. It encodes CASSSQGELRGEQFF.

A single count supports this clone. The genes are TRBV6-2 or TRBV6-3 and TRBJ2-5; TRBD1 is a possible D gene (5 bases). The CDR3 is 16 amino acids. The V end lost 0 bases, the J end lost 4 bases, and 15 bases lay between the germline ends. In germline, CDR1 is MNHEY, CDR2 SVGEGT. The CDR3 loop reads CASSYSIGDLGETQYF. For the CDR3, the DNA is TGTGCCAGCAGTTACTCGATAGGGGATCTAGGAGAGACCCAGTACTTC.

V is TRBV4-1 and J is TRBJ2-1, with D unclear. The germline gives CDR1 MGHRA, CDR2 YSYEKL. The ends were cut back, 0 bases at V and 0 bases at J, with 15 bases in the middle. This CDR3 has 18 residues. The CDR3 sequence is CASSQDILVLGSYNEQFF. The CDR3 nucleotides read TGCGCCAGCAGCCAAGATATCCTAGTCCTTGGCTCCTACAATGAGCAGTTCTTC.

This chain connects TRBV30 to TRBJ2-5; 9 bases are shared with TRBD2. The germline gives CDR1 GTSNPN, CDR2 SVGIG (reference sequence). V lost 5 bases to trimming and J lost 0 bases; unmatched junction nucleotides: 4. This CDR3 contains 14 residues. The CDR3 DNA reads TGTGCCTGGCTGGCGGGAGGGTACCAAGAGACCCAGTACTTC. This encodes CAWLAGGYQETQYF.

V and J are TRBV28 and TRBJ2-1, with D perhaps assigned TRBD1 or TRBD2 (5 bases each). Germline V gene lookup returns CDR1 MDHEN and CDR2 SYDVKM. V lost 8 bases and J lost 0, with 8 bases in between. The CDR3 loop spans 13 amino acids. CDR3 region: CASGGSSYNEQFF. CDR3 bases: TGTGCCAGCGGGGGAAGCTCCTACAATGAGCAGTTCTTC.

The rearrangement joins TRBV29-1 to TRBJ2-7; perhaps D is TRBD1 or TRBD2 (5 bases each). The CDR3 has 12 residues. Trimming took 4 bases from V and 2 from J, leaving 9 bases between them. CDR1 is SQVTM, CDR2 ANQGSEA, per germline. Here the CDR3 DNA reads TGCAGCGTTGTGGGGGAAACCTACGAGCAGTACTTC. Amino acid sequence: CSVVGETYEQYF.

The rearrangement uses TRBV6-5 and TRBJ1-5; tentatively, D is TRBD1 (6 bases). The CDR3 consists of 14 residues. CDR1 is MNHEY and CDR2 is SVGAGI in the germline V gene. Trimming cost V 2 bases and J 10 bases, with 15 bases left between them. In nucleotides, the CDR3 is TGTGCCAGCAGTTACGGGGGGCGCACTTATCCCCAGCATTTT. It codes for CASSYGGRTYPQHF.

The chain employs TRBV5-6 and TRBJ1-2; possibly TRBD1 for D (6 bases). CDR1 SGHDT and CDR2 YYEEEE come from the germline V gene. The CDR3 has 12 amino acids. V was clipped by 4 bases and J by 3 bases, with 7 bases between them. CDR3 protein: CASSRQDYGYTF. The CDR3 DNA reads as TGTGCCAGCAGCAGACAGGACTATGGCTACACCTTC.

This clone was counted once. The chain uses TRBV14 and TRBJ2-3; no definite D call. Deletions cut 2 bases from V and 2 bases from J, with 8 bases between. Germline V gives CDR1 SGHDN, CDR2 FVKESK. This CDR3 has 14 residues. CDR3 residues: CASSQRQVTDTQYF. CDR3 coding DNA: TGTGCCAGCAGCCAAAGGCAGGTCACAGATACGCAGTATTTT.

The rearrangement uses TRBV10-3 and TRBJ1-2; 7 nucleotides align to TRBD1. V shed 4 bases and J 1 base; nucleotides not matched to a gene: 3. Germline lookup yields CDR1 ENHRY and CDR2 SYGVKD. The CDR3 consists of 14 residues. The CDR3 region has the DNA TGTGCCATCAGTGGGGACAGTGTTAACTATGGCTACACCTTC. Translating gives CAISGDSVNYGYTF.

CDR3 sequence reads: CASSINRAQSNQPQHF. As DNA, the CDR3 is TGTGCCAGCAGCATCAACAGGGCTCAGAGCAATCAGCCCCAGCATTTT. This chain connects TRBV28 to TRBJ1-5, with a possible D match to TRBD1 (6 bases). The V and J ends lost 6 bases and 1 base respectively, with 16 bases between them. CDR1 and CDR2 from the germline V gene are MDHEN and SYDVKM. The CDR3 spans 16 residues.

This clone was picked up one time. V gene TRBV5-5 combines with J gene TRBJ2-7; unclear D gene. The germline V and J ends were trimmed by 4 bases and 5 bases, with 7 bases remaining between them. Germline-derived CDR1 and CDR2 are SGHKS and YYEKEE (reference sequence). This CDR3 region has 11 residues. The CDR3 reads CASSPADEQYF. The CDR3 DNA reads TGTGCCAGCAGCCCCGCCGACGAGCAGTACTTC.

CDR3 bases: TGTGCCAGCACCCTGGAACAGCTTAGCAATCAGCCCCAGCATTTT. Protein sequence: CASTLEQLSNQPQHF. This chain joins TRBV28 and TRBJ1-5; no reliable D call. CDR3 size: 15 residues. Germline V gene sequence: CDR1 MDHEN, CDR2 SYDVKM. V lost 7 bases and J lost 0, with 13 bases in between.

The CDR3 DNA is TGTGCCAGTGCTTTTACAGGGGACCAGCCCCAGCATTTT. This translates into CASAFTGDQPQHF. The chain employs TRBV19 and TRBJ1-5; 7 positions agree with TRBD1. This CDR3 comprises 13 residues. In germline, CDR1 is LNHDA, CDR2 SQIVND (reference sequence). V lost 8 bases to trimming and J lost 7 bases; unmatched junction nucleotides: 8.

J is TRBJ2-1 and V is TRBV5-1, with 7 positions matching TRBD2. Germline CDR1 reads SGHRS; CDR2 reads YFSETQ. The trim removed 2 bases at V and 5 bases at J, leaving 1 base unmatched. The CDR3 contains 13 residues. In nucleotides, the CDR3 is TGCGCCAGCAGCTTAGCGGGAAACAATGAGCAGTTCTTC. It specifies CASSLAGNNEQFF.

This clone was recorded once. The V and J genes are TRBV7-9 and TRBJ2-1, with D perhaps matching TRBD2 (5 bases). Germline V lookup: CDR1 SEHNR, CDR2 FQNEAQ (reference sequence). Trimming removed 1 base from V and 7 bases from J, with 5 bases in between. The CDR3 length is 12 residues. In nucleotides, the CDR3 is TGTGCCAGCAGCTTAGGGACTAATGAGCAGTTCTTC. Translated: CASSLGTNEQFF.

This chain uses TRBV6-5 with TRBJ2-1, with 9 bases that match TRBD2. The junction had 11 bases not matched to a gene; V was cut back by 4 bases and J by 7 bases. The CDR3 runs to 16 residues. Per the germline V gene, CDR1 is MNHEY and CDR2 is SVGAGI. CDR3 nucleotide sequence: TGTGCCAGCAGTTCCGGACTAGCGAATCGGAGAAATGAGCAGTTCTTC. It specifies CASSSGLANRRNEQFF.

About this clone: Other nucleotide sequences from this sample produce the same CDR3. The V and J genes are TRBV5-4 and TRBJ2-1; 8 nucleotides match TRBD2. J was trimmed by 0 bases and V by 2 bases; bases with no gene match: 1. This CDR3 contains 15 residues. Germline V gene lookup returns CDR1 SGHNT and CDR2 YYREEE (reference sequence). The CDR3 reads CASSLGTSSYNEQFF. Here the CDR3 DNA reads TGTGCCAGCAGCTTAGGGACTAGCTCCTACAATGAGCAGTTCTTC.

The chain links TRBV27 to TRBJ2-1; a possible D gene is TRBD1 (6 bases). The CDR3 sequence is 14 residues long. Germline V gene data show CDR1 as MNHEY and CDR2 as SMNVEV (reference sequence). Trimming removed 6 bases from V and 2 bases from J, with 11 bases in between. The CDR3 loop is CASRDGTPYNEQFF. CDR3 nucleotide sequence: TGTGCCAGCAGGGACGGGACACCCTACAATGAGCAGTTCTTC.

V is TRBV6-5 and J is TRBJ1-3, with 7 positions matching TRBD1. In germline, CDR1 is MNHEY, CDR2 SVGAGI. The CDR3 runs to 15 residues. J lost 2 bases, V lost 5 bases, and 6 bases had no gene match. The DNA for the CDR3 is TGTGCCAGCAGTAACCACAGGGGAGCTGGAAACACCATATATTTT. It specifies CASSNHRGAGNTIYF.

The gene calls are TRBV27 and TRBJ1-6; D is unclear. This CDR3 comprises 15 residues. Germline lookup yields CDR1 MNHEY and CDR2 SMNVEV (reference sequence). The V end lost 6 bases, the J end lost 0 bases, and 9 bases lay between the germline ends. The CDR3 DNA sequence: TGTGCCAGCAGCCCTGATAGCTCCTATAATTCACCCCTCCACTTT. Protein product: CASSPDSSYNSPLHF.

The rearrangement uses TRBV2 and TRBJ2-2; D may be TRBD1 (5 bases). Per germline, CDR1 SNHLY and CDR2 FYNNEI. Trimming pared 4 bases from V and 5 bases from J, leaving 14 bases between. The CDR3 totals 15 residues. The CDR3 nucleotides are TGTGCCAGCAGTGTACAGGTTCTCACTACCGGGGAGCTGTTTTTT. This sequence encodes CASSVQVLTTGELFF.

V gene TRBV6-5 combines with J gene TRBJ2-3, with TRBD2 matching 15 bases. The CDR3 has 14 amino acids. Germline loops: CDR1 MNHEY, CDR2 SVGAGI. V lost 10 bases, J lost 6 bases, and 5 bases stayed unmatched. The CDR3 protein is CAKGTSGGRDTQYF. CDR3 sequence (DNA): TGTGCCAAGGGGACTAGCGGGGGGCGGGATACGCAGTATTTT.